Each of the 28 T cell receptor beta chains below was sequenced from the same sample in a study of blood T cell repertoires in COVID-19. Only in-frame clones appear in the TCRdb table, and some are missing; sequencing was by immunoSEQ multiplex PCR. The sample contains about 64,000 clones, about 90% of which appear only once. Sequencing was performed on peripheral blood. The source of these receptors is a woman in her sixties or seventies with COVID-19, enrolled during active disease.

V and J are TRBV10-3 and TRBJ2-7; D remains unclear. CDR1 is ENHRY and CDR2 is SYGVKD in the germline V gene. CDR3 size: 15 residues. V was clipped by 3 bases and J by 5 bases, with 17 bases between them. CDR3 residues: CAISDRLSLYHEQYF. CDR3 nucleotides: TGTGCCATCAGTGACAGGCTCAGCCTCTACCACGAGCAGTACTTC.

The chain carries TRBV20-1 and TRBJ1-5; D ambiguous. V shed 3 bases and J shed 3 bases, with 12 bases lying between them. The length of the CDR3 is 14 residues. Germline CDR1 and CDR2: DFQATT and SNEGSKA (reference sequence). The CDR3 protein is CSASHTGDNQPQHF. DNA for the CDR3: TGCAGTGCTAGTCACACGGGTGACAATCAGCCCCAGCATTTT.

As DNA, the CDR3 is TGCGCCAGCAGCCAAGATAATTTCGGGAATGAGCAGTTCTTC. Translated, it gives CASSQDNFGNEQFF. The V and J genes are TRBV4-3 and TRBJ2-1; D unresolved. V was shortened by 0 bases and J by 7 bases, with 10 bases between the two germline ends. CDR3 size: 14 residues. CDR1 and CDR2 from the germline V gene are LGHNA and YSLEER.

The chain carries TRBV18 and TRBJ2-1; 7 bases align to TRBD2. The CDR3 contains 14 residues. The V segment lost 6 bases and the J segment 9 bases; nucleotides outside the gene matches: 11. The germline V gene encodes CDR1 KGHSH and CDR2 LQKENI. The CDR3 reads CASSVGEGFGEQFF. CDR3 DNA: TGTGCCAGCTCCGTAGGGGAGGGCTTCGGTGAGCAGTTCTTC. Filled out from reference TRBV18 and TRBJ2-1, the complete variable domain reads NAGVMQNPRHLVRRRGQEARLRCSPMKGHSHVYWYRQLPEEGLKFMVYLQKENIIDESGMPKERFSAEFPKEGPSILRIQQVVRGDSAAYFCASSVGEGFGEQFFGPGTRLTVL.

The chain joins TRBV7-9 to TRBJ1-2; D ambiguous. The V gene's germline CDR1 is SEHNR and CDR2 FQNEAQ (reference sequence). CDR3 length equals 14 residues. Deletions cut 6 bases from V and 4 bases from J, with 15 bases between. The CDR3 DNA sequence: TGTGCCAGCAGTCCGGGTCTAGCCCCCTATGGCTACACCTTC. This encodes CASSPGLAPYGYTF.

The chain has TRBV4-1 and TRBJ1-1; D is perhaps TRBD1 (5 bases). Germline values: CDR1 MGHRA, CDR2 YSYEKL. Trimming pared 4 bases from V and 8 bases from J, leaving 17 bases between. This CDR3 is 14 amino acids long. CDR3 residues: CASSRVRDSFEAFF. The CDR3 nucleotides read TGCGCCAGCAGCCGGGTCCGGGACTCTTTCGAAGCTTTCTTT.

This chain joins TRBV7-9 and TRBJ1-4, with a possible D match to TRBD1 (5 bases). Germline assignment: CDR1 SEHNR and CDR2 FQNEAQ (reference sequence). CDR3 size: 14 residues. Trimming removed 5 bases from V and 8 bases from J, with 15 bases in between. In DNA form, the CDR3 reads TGTGCCAGCAGCCTTCACCAGGGTTTGGAAAAACTGTTTTTT. Protein product: CASSLHQGLEKLFF.

The chain recombines TRBV5-6 with TRBJ1-6; D perhaps matches TRBD1 (6 bases). CDR1 is SGHDT, CDR2 YYEEEE, per germline. V dropped 0 bases and J dropped 12 bases, with 10 bases sitting between them. The CDR3 is 13 residues long. DNA of the CDR3: TGTGCCAGCAGCTTGGCCAAAGGGGGACCCCTCCACTTT. Encoded protein: CASSLAKGGPLHF.

The V and J genes are TRBV20-1 and TRBJ2-1, with TRBD2 matching over 7 bases. Germline trimming cut 1 base from V and 13 bases from J; bases unmatched to any gene: 4. The germline CDR1 and CDR2 sequences are DFQATT and SNEGSKA (reference sequence). The CDR3 has 11 amino acids. CDR3 sequence (DNA): TGCAGTGCTAGAGCGCGGGGGTCCCAGTTCTTC. Translated: CSARARGSQFF.

J is TRBJ1-3 and V is TRBV19; D remains ambiguous. CDR3 length: 14 amino acids. Trimming cost V 2 bases and J 0 bases, with 5 bases left between them. CDR1 and CDR2 from the germline V gene are LNHDA and SQIVND (reference sequence). CDR3 sequence reads: CASSIPVSGNTIYF. DNA of the CDR3: TGTGCCAGTAGTATACCGGTCTCTGGAAACACCATATATTTT.

The chain links TRBV10-3 to TRBJ2-1, with 9 bases matching TRBD2. J lost 0 bases, V lost 4 bases, and 10 bases had no gene match. The V gene's germline CDR1 is ENHRY and CDR2 SYGVKD. The CDR3 runs 18 residues. The chain's CDR3 is CAISGVTSGFSSYNEQFF. For the CDR3, the DNA is TGTGCCATCAGTGGGGTGACTAGCGGTTTCAGCTCCTACAATGAGCAGTTCTTC.

The chain combines TRBV7-2 with TRBJ2-2; 9 nucleotides align to TRBD1. The germline CDR1 and CDR2 sequences are SGHTA and FQGNSA. The CDR3 runs to 16 residues. V trimming: 3 bases; J trimming: 6 bases; junction bases outside the gene matches: 8. The CDR3 DNA reads TGTGCCAGCAGCTTCTCCGGGACAGGGAGCCCCGGGGAGCTGTTTTTT. It yields the protein CASSFSGTGSPGELFF.

The chain employs TRBV10-2 and TRBJ2-1; 9 positions match TRBD2. Germline CDR1 is WSHSY and CDR2 is SAAADI. The CDR3 is 14 amino acids. V was pared by 8 bases and J by 2 bases, with 4 bases of the junction left unmatched. CDR3 sequence: CASSTSGPYNEQFF. The CDR3 nucleotides are TGCGCCAGCTCGACTAGCGGTCCCTACAATGAGCAGTTCTTC.

The chain links TRBV18 to TRBJ2-4; 9 positions agree with TRBD1. V shed 0 bases, J shed 0 bases, and the junction held 0 bases outside the gene matches. Germline assignment: CDR1 KGHSH and CDR2 LQKENI. The CDR3 is made up of 16 amino acids. The CDR3 DNA reads TGTGCCAGCTCACCACCGGGACAGGGAGCCAAAAACATTCAGTACTTC. Translating gives CASSPPGQGAKNIQYF.

This chain joins TRBV2 and TRBJ2-7; 13 bases fit TRBD2. This CDR3 is built from 14 residues. After removal of 5 bases from V and 5 bases from J, the junction contained 3 bases not matched to a gene. CDR1 and CDR2 (germline): SNHLY, FYNNEI. For the CDR3, the DNA is TGTGCCAGCAGTATCGGACTAGCGGGAGACGAGCAGTACTTC. Its translation is CASSIGLAGDEQYF.

V gene TRBV19 combines with J gene TRBJ2-2; tentatively, D is TRBD1 (5 bases). CDR1 LNHDA and CDR2 SQIVND come from the germline V gene (reference sequence). Trimming took off 2 bases at V and 6 bases at J, with 10 bases between the two ends. This CDR3 comprises 14 residues. As DNA, the CDR3 is TGTGCCAGTAGTATATCTCTGGGGCCCGGGGAGCTGTTTTTT. It yields the protein CASSISLGPGELFF.

V and J are TRBV27 and TRBJ2-7, with D tentatively TRBD2 (6 bases). Trimming stripped 6 bases from V and 1 base from J, with 13 bases between. Looked up from germline, CDR1 is MNHEY and CDR2 is SMNVEV (reference sequence). The CDR3 covers 14 residues. The CDR3 region has the DNA TGTGCCAGCAGGACGACGGGAGCTTCCTACGAGCAGTACTTC. Protein: CASRTTGASYEQYF.

The chain uses TRBV18 and TRBJ1-1; 10 nucleotides line up with TRBD1. The length of the CDR3 is 17 residues. In germline, CDR1 is KGHSH, CDR2 LQKENI. V shed 2 bases, J shed 4 bases, and the junction held 10 bases outside the gene matches. CDR3 amino acids: CASSPTAGTGEGTEAFF. The DNA of the CDR3 is TGTGCCAGCTCACCAACCGCCGGGACAGGGGAGGGCACTGAAGCTTTCTTT.

This clone was seen just once. Here the CDR3 reads CASSVDTPGGGGTQYF. DNA of the CDR3: TGTGCCAGCAGCGTCGACACCCCCGGAGGCGGGGGGACGCAGTATTTT. The chain combines TRBV5-5 with TRBJ2-3; 8 bases map to TRBD2. Trimming removed 4 bases from V and 9 bases from J; junction bases left unmatched: 16. The CDR3 totals 16 residues. Germline V gene sequence: CDR1 SGHKS, CDR2 YYEKEE (reference sequence).

This clone has more than one count but fewer than ten. Other DNA sequences in this specimen translate into the identical CDR3. The CDR3 coding sequence is TGTGCCAGTAGTAAACAGGGGAATTATGGCTACACCTTC. Translating it yields CASSKQGNYGYTF. The chain links TRBV19 to TRBJ1-2; TRBD1 matches 7 bases. Trimming removed 4 bases from V and 5 bases from J; junction bases left unmatched: 4. The germline CDR1 and CDR2 sequences are LNHDA and SQIVND (reference sequence). The CDR3 runs 13 residues.

J is TRBJ1-1 and V is TRBV6-5, with D tentatively TRBD1 (5 bases). The length of the CDR3 is 15 residues. V was pared by 2 bases and J by 1 base, with 11 bases between. Germline V gene lookup returns CDR1 MNHEY and CDR2 SVGAGI. As DNA, the CDR3 is TGTGCCAGCAGTTACAAGCAGGGCCAGAACACTGAAGCTTTCTTT. This sequence encodes CASSYKQGQNTEAFF.

J is TRBJ1-3 and V is TRBV6-5; unclear D gene. With 6 bases removed from V and 2 bases from J, the gap between germline ends came to 8 bases. Germline lookup yields CDR1 MNHEY and CDR2 SVGAGI. This CDR3 region has 13 residues. CDR3 DNA sequence: TGTGCCAGCAGCCGAGCACCTGGAAACACCATATATTTT. This gives the protein CASSRAPGNTIYF.

V gene TRBV3-1 (or the pseudogene TRBV3-2) combines with J gene TRBJ1-4; D not certain. The CDR3 contains 16 residues. Germline V gene data show CDR1 as LGHDT and CDR2 as YNNKEL (reference sequence). V lost 0 bases to trimming and J lost 8 bases, with 16 bases between them. The CDR3 is CASSQDWSRGTEKLFF. DNA of the CDR3: TGTGCCAGCAGCCAAGATTGGTCCCGAGGCACGGAAAAACTGTTTTTT.

This clone was counted between two and nine times. The chain has TRBV16 and TRBJ1-4; 8 bases fit TRBD1. The CDR3 has 15 amino acids. Germline trimming cut 2 bases from V and 6 bases from J; bases unmatched to any gene: 5. Germline V CDR1 and CDR2: KGHSY, FQNENV. In nucleotides, the CDR3 is TGTGCCAGCAGCCAAACCGGGACAGGAGATGAAAAACTGTTTTTT. Amino acids: CASSQTGTGDEKLFF.

The chain links TRBV11-2 to TRBJ1-2; 7 bases map to TRBD1. CDR1 and CDR2 from the germline V gene are SGHAT and FQNNGV. The junction had 10 bases not matched to a gene; V was cut back by 5 bases and J by 4 bases. The CDR3 contains 15 residues. CDR3 in amino acids: CASSTSSGGFYGYTF. CDR3 coding DNA: TGTGCCAGCAGCACCTCCTCAGGGGGATTCTATGGCTACACCTTC.

The chain couples TRBV30 to TRBJ2-1; TRBD2 matches at 10 bases. CDR3 length: 12 residues. Germline values: CDR1 GTSNPN, CDR2 SVGIG (reference sequence). Losses at the gene ends were 4 bases for V and 8 bases for J; bases not matched to a gene: 2. CDR3 loop: CAWNLAGDEQFF. The DNA for the CDR3 is TGTGCCTGGAACCTAGCGGGAGATGAGCAGTTCTTC.

This clone was recorded only once. The chain combines TRBV5-1 with TRBJ2-7; possibly TRBD2 for D (6 bases). There are 14 residues in the CDR3. The germline V gene has CDR1 SGHRS and CDR2 YFSETQ. V shed 3 bases and J shed 0 bases, with 10 bases lying between them. In DNA form, the CDR3 reads TGCGCCAGCAGCTCGGACGGGGGCTCCTACGAGCAGTACTTC. The encoded protein is CASSSDGGSYEQYF.

The chain uses TRBV7-2 and TRBJ2-2; 10 positions agree with TRBD2. Trimming at V came to 4 bases and at J to 3 bases, leaving 8 bases not matched to a gene. This CDR3 region has 17 residues. CDR1 and CDR2 from the germline V gene are SGHTA and FQGNSA. The CDR3 bases are TGTGCCAGCAGCTCGGGGGTGGGGACTAGCGACACCGGGGAGCTGTTTTTT. Its protein is CASSSGVGTSDTGELFF.